Given below is one T cell receptor (beta chain) in context. As yet, its antigen is unknown. The entry originates in a study of brain T cells in children with intractable seizures. TCRdb's table, derived via immunoSEQ multiplex PCR, lists solely in-frame clones and lacks some. The sample contains about 80,000 clones, around nine tenths of which appear only once. Study-wide points: HCMV serostatus was not known, and viral specificity came from CDR3 similarity only.

CDR3 length equals 17 residues. V lost 3 bases, J lost 3 bases, and 17 bases lay in between. Per germline, CDR1 KGHSH and CDR2 LQKENI. The sequenced cases were selected for having the highest brain T cell transcript signatures. The source of this sequence is a girl aged 2 to 9 with Rasmussen encephalitis and intractable seizures. The gene calls are TRBV18 and TRBJ1-4, with D possibly being TRBD1 (6 bases). The material sequenced was peripheral blood, taken at surgery. The CDR3 here is CASSPRYREEANEKLFF. Here the CDR3 DNA reads TGTGCCAGCTCACCGCGTTACAGGGAAGAGGCTAATGAAAAACTGTTTTTT.